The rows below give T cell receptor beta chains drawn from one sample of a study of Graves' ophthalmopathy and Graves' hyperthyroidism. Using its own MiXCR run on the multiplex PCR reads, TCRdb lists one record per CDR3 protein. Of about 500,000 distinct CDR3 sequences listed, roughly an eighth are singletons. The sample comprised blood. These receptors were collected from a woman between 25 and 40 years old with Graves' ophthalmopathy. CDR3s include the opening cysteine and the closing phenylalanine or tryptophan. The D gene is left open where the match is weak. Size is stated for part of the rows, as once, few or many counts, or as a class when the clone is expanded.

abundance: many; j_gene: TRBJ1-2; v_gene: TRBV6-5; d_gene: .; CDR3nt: TGTGCCAGCAGTCGTAAACAGGGAGGGGATTATGGCTACACCTTC; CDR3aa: CASSRKQGGDYGYTF
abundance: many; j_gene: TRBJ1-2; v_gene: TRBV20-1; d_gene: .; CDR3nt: TGCAGTGCGCGCCGGGATACTGGCTACACCTTC; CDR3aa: CSARRDTGYTF
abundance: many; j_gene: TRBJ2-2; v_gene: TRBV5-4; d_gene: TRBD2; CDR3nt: TGTGCCAGCAGCTTAGCGGGAGTAGGGGCCGGGGAGCTGTTTTTT; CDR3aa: CASSLAGVGAGELFF
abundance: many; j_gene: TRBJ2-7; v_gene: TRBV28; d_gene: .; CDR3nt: TGTGCCAGCATAAAAAGTCCGGCGTCCGAGCAGTACTTC; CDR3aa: CASIKSPASEQYF
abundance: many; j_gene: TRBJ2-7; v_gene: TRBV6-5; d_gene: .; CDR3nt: TGTGCCAGCTCGCCGAGGGGTGCGGGGACCTACGAGCAGTACTTC; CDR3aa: CASSPRGAGTYEQYF
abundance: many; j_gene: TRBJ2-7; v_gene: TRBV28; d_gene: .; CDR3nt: TGTGCCAGCAGTTTAAGGGCAGGATCCTTCTCCTACGAGCAGTACTTC; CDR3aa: CASSLRAGSFSYEQYF
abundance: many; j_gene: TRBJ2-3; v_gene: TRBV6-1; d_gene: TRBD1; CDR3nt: TGTGCCAGCAGCGTCAACAGGGGAGATACGCAGTATTTT; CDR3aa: CASSVNRGDTQYF
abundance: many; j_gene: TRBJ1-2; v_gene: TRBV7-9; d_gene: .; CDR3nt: TGTGCCAGCAGCTTAGCGCTACAGTCGGGCGGCTACACCTTC; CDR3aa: CASSLALQSGGYTF
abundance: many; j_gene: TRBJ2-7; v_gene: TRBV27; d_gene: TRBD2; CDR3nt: TGTGCCAGCAGTTTAACGGCGGGGGGGACCTACGAGCAGTACTTC; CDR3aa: CASSLTAGGTYEQYF
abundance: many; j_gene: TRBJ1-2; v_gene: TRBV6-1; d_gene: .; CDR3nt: TGTGCCAGCAGTCAGAGAGGGACAAACTATGGCTACACCTTC; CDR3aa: CASSQRGTNYGYTF
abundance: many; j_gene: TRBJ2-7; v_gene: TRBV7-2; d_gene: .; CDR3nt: TGTGCCAGCAGCTTTTCTAGGTACGAGCAGTACTTC; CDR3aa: CASSFSRYEQYF
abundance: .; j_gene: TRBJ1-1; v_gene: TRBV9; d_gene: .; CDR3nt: TGTGCCAGCAGCGTAGGGGCACGGACGCCGAACACTGAAGCTTTCTTT; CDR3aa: CASSVGARTPNTEAFF
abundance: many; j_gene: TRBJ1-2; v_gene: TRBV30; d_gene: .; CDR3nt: TGTGCCTGGAGTGTAGGGCAGGCGTACACCTTC; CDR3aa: CAWSVGQAYTF
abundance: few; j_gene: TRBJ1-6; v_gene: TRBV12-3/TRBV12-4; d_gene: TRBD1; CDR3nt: TGTGCCAGCAGTCCCGGACAGGGGGCAATGGGATCCTATAATTCACCCCTCCACTTT; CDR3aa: CASSPGQGAMGSYNSPLHF